The 15 T cell receptor beta chains listed next were all sequenced from one sample in a study of T-cell reconstitution after alpha-beta-depleted transplantation in children. Unique molecular identifiers were incorporated into the prepared TCRbeta library. Via MiXCR, TCRdb re-called the PCR reads, giving one row per CDR3 protein. The data hold hundreds of thousands of distinct CDR3 sequences, with around a tenth observed a single time. The sequencing here drew on peripheral blood, taken 180 days after TCRalphabeta/CD19-depleted stem cell transplant. The source of these receptors is a male patient aged 2 to 10 who had a stem cell transplant for chronic granulomatous disease, so the T cells may come from the graft donor.

This clonotype was counted at least ten times. V usage is TRBV7-3 and J usage is TRBJ2-2; perhaps TRBD1 as D (5 bases). Germline CDR1 is SGHTA and CDR2 is FQGTGA. The CDR3 loop spans 14 amino acids. Deletions cut 5 bases from V and 1 base from J, with 8 bases between. CDR3 loop: CASSPDRNTGELFF. The CDR3 region has the DNA TGTGCCAGCAGCCCCGACAGGAACACCGGGGAGCTGTTTTTT.

Many counts were recorded for this clonotype. V usage is TRBV29-1 and J usage is TRBJ1-1, with 8 bases that match TRBD1. V lost 4 bases, J lost 1 base, and 8 bases stayed unmatched. Germline V gene lookup returns CDR1 SQVTM and CDR2 ANQGSEA. The CDR3 spans 15 residues. Here the CDR3 DNA reads TGCAGCGTTGGGGGGGGACAGGCCCCGAACACTGAAGCTTTCTTT. It specifies CSVGGGQAPNTEAFF.

Concerning this clonotype itself: This sequence may be a read error, since a much larger clone differs from it by one base. The chain recombines TRBV29-1 with TRBJ1-2; no definite D call. V was pared by 2 bases and J by 9 bases, with 10 bases between. CDR3 length: 11 residues. CDR1 SQVTM and CDR2 ANQGSEA come from the germline V gene. CDR3 protein: CSVENVGSYTF. As DNA, the CDR3 is TGCAGCGTTGAAAATGTGGGTAGCTACACCTTC. Combining the CDR3 with reference TRBV29-1 and TRBJ1-2 gives the whole variable domain SAVISQKPSRDICQRGTSLTIQCQVDSQVTMMFWYRQQPGQSLTLIATANQGSEATYESGFVIDKFPISRPNLTFSTLTVSNMSPEDSSIYLCSVENVGSYTFGSGTRLTVV.

This clonotype was counted ten times or more. The DNA for the CDR3 is TGCGCCAGCAGCAGAACTAGCGGGAGTAGGACCGGGGAGCTGTTTTTT. Translating it yields CASSRTSGSRTGELFF. V and J are TRBV5-1 and TRBJ2-2; 11 nucleotides line up with TRBD2. This CDR3 is built from 16 residues. Germline lookup yields CDR1 SGHRS and CDR2 YFSETQ. With 4 bases clipped from V and 5 bases from J, the junction kept 7 bases outside the gene matches.

Remarks on this clonotype: Germline is not matched at one junction end, which may reflect a read error. The chain links TRBV28 to TRBJ1-5; 9 positions match TRBD1. CDR1 and CDR2 from the germline V gene are MDHEN and SYDVKM. The CDR3 extends over 15 amino acids. The CDR3 bases are TGTGCCAGCAGGGGGGACAGGGAGAGCAATCACCCCCAGCATTTT. It is translated as CASRGDRESNHPQHF.

The sample holds many counts of this clonotype. V and J are TRBV7-8 and TRBJ2-7, with 9 bases aligning to TRBD2. The CDR3 loop spans 15 amino acids. Germline CDR1 SGHVS, CDR2 FQNEAQ. V shed 6 bases, J shed 1 base, and the junction held 7 bases outside the gene matches. For the CDR3, the DNA is TGTGCCAGCAGTTCTAGCGGGGTAATTTCCTACGAGCAGTACTTC. Its protein is CASSSSGVISYEQYF.

This clonotype was recorded at least ten times. The rearrangement joins TRBV10-3 to TRBJ2-7; TRBD2 is a possible D gene (6 bases). Germline assignment: CDR1 ENHRY and CDR2 SYGVKD. V was clipped by 0 bases and J by 2 bases, with 11 bases between them. There are 15 residues in the CDR3. The CDR3 DNA is TGTGCCATCAGTGAGTCTAGGGCGGGACCCTACGAGCAGTACTTC. Translating gives CAISESRAGPYEQYF.

This clonotype was picked up many times. The genes are TRBV10-3 and TRBJ2-3; TRBD2 is a possible D gene (6 bases). Trimming cost V 0 bases and J 6 bases, with 10 bases left between them. This CDR3 spans 14 amino acids. From germline, CDR1 is ENHRY and CDR2 SYGVKD. Written as DNA, the CDR3 is TGTGCCATCAGTGAGTCGACTAGAGGGGATACGCAGTATTTT. Amino acid sequence: CAISESTRGDTQYF.

In this sample, this clonotype turned up many times. The chain employs TRBV12-3 or TRBV12-4 and TRBJ1-5; D is unresolved. This CDR3 is 12 amino acids long. V was shortened by 3 bases and J by 5 bases, with 5 bases between the two germline ends. The CDR3 spells CASSLKDQPQHF. The CDR3 DNA follows: TGTGCCAGCAGTTTGAAGGATCAGCCCCAGCATTTT.

This clonotype has ten or more counts. The rearrangement uses TRBV6-2 or TRBV6-3 and TRBJ2-7, with D maybe TRBD2 (6 bases). The CDR3 length is 17 residues. Trimming shortened V by 2 bases and J by 5 bases, and 22 bases separated the two germline ends. CDR1 and CDR2 (germline): MNHEY, SVGEGT. This CDR3 reads CASSYGRDWRDLNEQYF. CDR3 sequence (DNA): TGTGCCAGCAGTTACGGTCGGGACTGGCGGGACCTAAACGAGCAGTACTTC.

This clonotype was counted at least ten times. The genes are TRBV18 and TRBJ2-4; 10 bases align to TRBD1. The CDR3 runs 16 residues. Unmatched junction bases numbered 5, after V lost 6 bases and J lost 0 bases. Germline values: CDR1 KGHSH, CDR2 LQKENI. The CDR3 sequence is CASSSGTGVAKNIQYF. The CDR3 nucleotides read TGTGCCAGCTCTTCCGGGACAGGGGTAGCCAAAAACATTCAGTACTTC. The entire variable domain, with the rest obtained from reference TRBV18 and TRBJ2-4, is as follows: NAGVMQNPRHLVRRRGQEARLRCSPMKGHSHVYWYRQLPEEGLKFMVYLQKENIIDESGMPKERFSAEFPKEGPSILRIQQVVRGDSAAYFCASSSGTGVAKNIQYFGAGTRLSVL.

This clonotype has ten or more counts. The chain carries TRBV5-1 and TRBJ2-2; no firm D call. CDR1 and CDR2 (germline): SGHRS, YFSETQ. V was shortened by 0 bases and J by 5 bases, with 5 bases between the two germline ends. The CDR3 totals 13 residues. In DNA, the CDR3 is TGCGCCAGCAGCTTGGGACGGACCGGGGAGCTGTTTTTT. Its protein product is CASSLGRTGELFF.

The rearrangement links TRBV20-1 to TRBJ2-5; no firm D call. The germline gives CDR1 DFQATT, CDR2 SNEGSKA (reference sequence). V was clipped by 0 bases and J by 3 bases, with 11 bases between them. The CDR3 contains 14 residues. The CDR3 DNA is TGCAGTGCTAGAGATAATAGCAGGAAAGAGACCCAGTACTTC. Amino acid sequence: CSARDNSRKETQYF.

This clonotype showed up just a few times. This rearrangement joins TRBV15 to TRBJ1-1, with D possibly TRBD1 on 5 matching bases. Germline V gene sequence: CDR1 LNHNV, CDR2 YYDKDF (reference sequence). The CDR3 contains 13 residues. V was shortened by 3 bases and J by 2 bases, with 7 bases between the two germline ends. The CDR3, as DNA: TGTGCCACCAGCAGGAGGGACAACACTGAAGCTTTCTTT. The encoded protein is CATSRRDNTEAFF.

This clonotype was seen at least ten times. The chain links TRBV5-5 to TRBJ2-7, with a possible D match to TRBD1 (6 bases). Germline V gene sequence: CDR1 SGHKS, CDR2 YYEKEE (reference sequence). CDR3 length: 14 amino acids. The V gene lost 4 bases and the J gene lost 2 bases, with 13 bases spanning the gap. CDR3 in DNA: TGTGCCAGCAGCCAGGACAGTCTGACCTACGAGCAGTACTTC. This encodes CASSQDSLTYEQYF.